The next 10 T cell receptor beta chains were all read from a single sample in a study of blood T cell repertoires in COVID-19. Sequencing was performed with immunoSEQ multiplex PCR; in TCRdb, only in-frame clones are kept and a portion is missing. The sample shows 9,500 to 10,000 clones, roughly 81% of them seen only once. Sequenced input: peripheral blood. All receptors come from a man aged 55 to 69 with active COVID-19.

This chain uses TRBV11-3 with TRBJ2-3, with a weak D call TRBD1 (6 bases). CDR3 length: 17 residues. Trimming removed 1 base from V and 6 bases from J, with 20 bases in between. Per germline, CDR1 SGHNT and CDR2 YENEEA. The CDR3 coding sequence is TGTGCCAGCAGCTTAGGTCCCGGACAGCTCATTACGGATACGCAGTATTTT. Protein sequence: CASSLGPGQLITDTQYF.

The chain links TRBV29-1 to TRBJ2-1; possibly TRBD2 for D (5 bases). This CDR3 is built from 13 residues. Trimming pared 5 bases from V and 6 bases from J, leaving 14 bases between. The germline V gene has CDR1 SQVTM and CDR2 ANQGSEA. CDR3 region: CSVLLGGRNEQFF. For the CDR3, the DNA is TGCAGCGTTCTACTAGGAGGCCGCAATGAGCAGTTCTTC.

V gene TRBV9 combines with J gene TRBJ2-2; 9 bases are a match to TRBD2. The V gene's germline CDR1 is SGDLS and CDR2 YYNGEE. V lost 4 bases to trimming and J lost 4 bases; unmatched junction nucleotides: 5. The CDR3 sequence is 15 residues long. CDR3 residues: CASSQRGAGTGELFF. The CDR3 DNA follows: TGTGCCAGCAGCCAGCGGGGGGCGGGCACCGGGGAGCTGTTTTTT.

This chain links TRBV7-2 with TRBJ2-7, with 7 bases lining up with TRBD1. The germline V gene encodes CDR1 SGHTA and CDR2 FQGNSA. The length of the CDR3 is 16 residues. V trimming: 2 bases; J trimming: 4 bases; junction bases outside the gene matches: 11. The CDR3 DNA sequence: TGTGCCAGCAGCTTATTGGGACCGGGACAGCCATACGAGCAGTACTTC. Translated: CASSLLGPGQPYEQYF.

The chain employs TRBV29-1 and TRBJ2-7, with 7 bases that match TRBD2. The germline gives CDR1 SQVTM, CDR2 ANQGSEA. The CDR3 covers 13 residues. The V gene end was trimmed by 4 bases and the J gene end by 2 bases; junction bases not matched to a gene: 5. CDR3 region: CSVVASGAYEQYF. In nucleotides, the CDR3 is TGCAGCGTTGTGGCTAGCGGAGCCTACGAGCAGTACTTC.

The chain joins TRBV27 to TRBJ2-7, with 9 bases identical to TRBD1. Germline V gene sequence: CDR1 MNHEY, CDR2 SMNVEV (reference sequence). The CDR3 covers 14 residues. The junction had 5 bases not matched to a gene; V was cut back by 5 bases and J by 3 bases. The CDR3 DNA reads as TGTGCCAGCAGTCCGGAGACAGGGGGCTACGAGCAGTACTTC. Translation: CASSPETGGYEQYF.

This rearrangement joins TRBV6-5 to TRBJ1-1; 8 bases are shared with TRBD1. The CDR3 has 16 amino acids. J was trimmed by 1 base and V by 2 bases; bases with no gene match: 6. Germline V gene data show CDR1 as MNHEY and CDR2 as SVGAGI. Here the CDR3 reads CASSYGDRGWNTEAFF. DNA of the CDR3: TGTGCCAGCAGTTACGGAGACAGGGGCTGGAACACTGAAGCTTTCTTT.

In its sample, this clone is medium-sized. The chain is built from TRBV28 and TRBJ2-1; a weak D match, TRBD1 (6 bases). The CDR3 totals 13 residues. The V gene lost 2 bases and the J gene lost 9 bases, with 11 bases spanning the gap. Looked up from germline, CDR1 is MDHEN and CDR2 is SYDVKM. This CDR3 reads CASSLGTWIEQFF. The CDR3 bases are TGTGCCAGCAGTTTAGGGACATGGATTGAGCAGTTCTTC.

V gene TRBV28 combines with J gene TRBJ2-5, with D possibly TRBD2 on 6 matching bases. V lost 2 bases, J lost 2 bases, and 6 bases lay in between. Germline assignment: CDR1 MDHEN and CDR2 SYDVKM. The CDR3 covers 13 residues. CDR3 protein: CASSLGGQETQYF. The CDR3 DNA reads TGTGCCAGCAGTTTAGGGGGGCAAGAGACCCAGTACTTC.

This clone came up a few times. The chain uses TRBV21-1 and TRBJ1-6. TRBV21-1 is noted as a pseudogene. The length of the CDR3 is 18 residues. CDR3 loop: CASSKPSGASRRDSPLHF. The CDR3 region has the DNA TGTGCCAGCAGCAAACCCTCGGGAGCTTCTAGAAGGGATTCACCCCTCCACTTT.